A single sample gave rise to the 5 T cell receptor beta chains below, sequenced in a study of T cell responses to AZD1222 COVID-19 vaccine. Generated by immunoSEQ multiplex PCR, the TCRdb table keeps only in-frame clones and is missing some. The sample consists of approximately 91,000 clones, about 88% of them appearing once. This specimen consisted of peripheral blood, obtained on day 0 of AZD1222 vaccination. The origin of the receptors is an adult in good health.

The V and J genes are TRBV3-1 (or the pseudogene TRBV3-2) and TRBJ2-1, with 9 bases matching TRBD1. The trim removed 4 bases at V and 5 bases at J, leaving 12 bases unmatched. CDR1 and CDR2 (germline): LGHDT, YNNKEL (reference sequence). The CDR3 totals 17 residues. The CDR3 DNA follows: TGTGCCAGCAGCCGCCGCCGGGACAGGGTATCGGACAATGAGCAGTTCTTC. It is translated as CASSRRRDRVSDNEQFF.

The chain couples TRBV2 to TRBJ2-5, with 9 bases that match TRBD1. Germline CDR1 and CDR2: SNHLY and FYNNEI. V dropped 6 bases and J dropped 2; count of bases not matched to a gene: 4. The CDR3 extends over 14 amino acids. DNA of the CDR3: TGTGCCAGCAGCGGGACAGGGCGACAAGAGACCCAGTACTTC. As protein: CASSGTGRQETQYF.

The chain combines TRBV10-3 with TRBJ2-7, with 7 bases identical to TRBD2. The length of the CDR3 is 14 residues. Germline loops: CDR1 ENHRY, CDR2 SYGVKD. V shed 6 bases and J 5 bases; nucleotides not matched to a gene: 10. The CDR3 here is CAIRTSPLDDEQYF. The CDR3 DNA is TGTGCCATCAGGACTAGCCCATTAGACGACGAGCAGTACTTC.

This CDR3 reads CAWNSPGPYEQYF. DNA for the CDR3: TGTGCCTGGAACTCCCCGGGGCCCTACGAGCAGTACTTC. The J gene is TRBJ2-7, the V gene TRBV30, with D perhaps matching TRBD1 or TRBD2 (5 bases each). The CDR3 spans 13 residues. CDR1 and CDR2 from the germline V gene are GTSNPN and SVGIG (reference sequence). V lost 4 bases and J 2 bases, leaving 12 bases between the germline ends. The full variable domain, rest sourced from reference TRBV30 and TRBJ2-7, is SQTIHQWPATLVQPVGSPLSLECTVEGTSNPNLYWYRQAAGRGLQLLFYSVGIGQISSEVPQNLSASRPQDRQFILSSKKLLLSDSGFYLCAWNSPGPYEQYFGPGTRLTVT.

Comment on this clone: Different DNA sequences within this sample yield the same CDR3. The J gene is TRBJ1-1, the V gene TRBV25-1, with D unclear. Germline V gene lookup returns CDR1 MGHDK and CDR2 SYGVNS. Deletions cut 4 bases from V and 5 bases from J, with 5 bases between. This CDR3 has 11 amino acids. The CDR3 bases are TGTGCCAGCAGTGGAGGGACTGAAGCTTTCTTT. It translates to CASSGGTEAFF. Full variable domain (missing parts from reference TRBV25-1 and TRBJ1-1): EADIYQTPRYLVIGTGKKITLECSQTMGHDKMYWYQQDPGMELHLIHYSYGVNSTEKGDLSSESTVSRIRTEHFPLTLESARPSHTSQYLCASSGGTEAFFGQGTRLTVV.